Shown below are 14 T cell receptor beta chains from a single sample sequenced in a study of blood T cells in healthy people across ages. A J-beta primer mix and a sample-barcoded 5' primer were used in a second PCR of roughly 6 to 11 cycles. TCRdb reanalysed the 5' RACE reads using MiXCR and keeps one entry per CDR3 protein. In the table there are approximately 600,000 distinct CDR3 sequences, 58% of which are singletons. Source material: blood. These receptor sequences come from a man aged 55 to 69 in good health.

CDR3 sequence: CASSLALRQHGYTF. CDR3 sequence (DNA): TGTGCCAGCAGTTTAGCTCTCAGACAACATGGCTACACCTTC. The chain recombines TRBV12-3 or TRBV12-4 with TRBJ1-2; D gene uncertain. The CDR3 extends over 14 amino acids. V dropped 0 bases and J dropped 6 bases, with 11 bases sitting between them.

This chain links TRBV5-6 with TRBJ2-5; D is possibly TRBD1 or TRBD2 (5 bases each). The germline CDR1 and CDR2 sequences are SGHDT and YYEEEE. The germline V and J ends were trimmed by 4 bases and 3 bases, with 16 bases remaining between them. The CDR3 covers 15 residues. As DNA, the CDR3 is TGTGCCAGCAGCCGGAGAGGGGAAGGGAAAGAGACCCAGTACTTC. Protein product: CASSRRGEGKETQYF.

The chain combines TRBV7-2 with TRBJ1-6, with TRBD1 identical over 7 bases. Looked up from germline, CDR1 is SGHTA and CDR2 is FQGNSA. J was trimmed by 5 bases and V by 1 base; bases with no gene match: 8. This CDR3 is 17 amino acids long. CDR3 loop: CASSLVTGTVHNSPLHF. CDR3 bases: TGTGCCAGCAGCTTAGTTACCGGGACAGTCCATAATTCACCCCTCCACTTT.

This clonotype occurred a few times. The chain uses TRBV5-5 and TRBJ2-7; possible D gene TRBD1, 6 bases. V was shortened by 0 bases and J by 4 bases, with 20 bases between the two germline ends. The CDR3 extends over 17 amino acids. Germline assignment: CDR1 SGHKS and CDR2 YYEKEE (reference sequence). DNA for the CDR3: TGTGCCAGCAGCTTGGCGCCATCGGGACACCACCTATACGAGCAGTACTTC. Translation gives CASSLAPSGHHLYEQYF.

This chain connects TRBV29-1 to TRBJ1-2; D is unclear. Trimming left V 7 bases short and J 2 bases short, with 14 bases between. The CDR3 consists of 13 residues. CDR1 is SQVTM, CDR2 ANQGSEA, per germline. In DNA, the CDR3 is TGCAGCGCCCCTTGGGCAGAAAACTATGGCTACACCTTC. This sequence encodes CSAPWAENYGYTF.

The chain has TRBV7-9 and TRBJ2-7; perhaps TRBD1 as D (6 bases). Germline CDR1 and CDR2: SEHNR and FQNEAQ (reference sequence). V dropped 5 bases and J dropped 1 base, with 12 bases sitting between them. This CDR3 has 14 amino acids. CDR3: CASSGRTASYEQYF. The CDR3 DNA sequence: TGTGCCAGCAGCGGCCGGACAGCTTCCTACGAGCAGTACTTC. Drawing the rest from reference TRBV7-9 and TRBJ2-7, the complete variable domain is DTGVSQNPRHKITKRGQNVTFRCDPISEHNRLYWYRQTLGQGPEFLTYFQNEAQLEKSRLLSDRFSAERPKGSFSTLEIQRTEQGDSAMYLCASSGRTASYEQYFGPGTRLTVT.

V and J are TRBV7-9 and TRBJ2-1, with D unclear. The V gene lost 3 bases and the J gene lost 7 bases, with 13 bases spanning the gap. Germline CDR1 and CDR2: SEHNR and FQNEAQ (reference sequence). This CDR3 region has 14 residues. The CDR3 reads CASSFFLGRNEQFF. CDR3 DNA sequence: TGTGCCAGCAGCTTTTTCCTCGGTAGAAATGAGCAGTTCTTC.

The V and J genes are TRBV7-9 and TRBJ2-5; 12 bases agree with TRBD2. From germline, CDR1 is SEHNR and CDR2 FQNEAQ (reference sequence). V was clipped by 4 bases and J by 5 bases; unmatched bases: 8. CDR3 length: 16 residues. CDR3 region: CASSSTWTSGEETQYF. The CDR3 DNA reads as TGTGCCAGCAGCTCTACCTGGACTAGCGGGGAGGAGACCCAGTACTTC.

This clonotype appeared a few times. The genes are TRBV11-2 and TRBJ2-1; 7 bases are a match to TRBD1. The germline V gene encodes CDR1 SGHAT and CDR2 FQNNGV. There are 15 residues in the CDR3. V was pared by 7 bases and J by 0 bases, with 6 bases of the junction left unmatched. This chain's CDR3 is CASTPDRASYNEQFF. The CDR3 nucleotides read TGTGCCAGCACCCCAGACAGGGCCTCCTACAATGAGCAGTTCTTC.

The chain employs TRBV5-6 and TRBJ1-2, with 9 positions matching TRBD1. The CDR3 length is 14 residues. With 2 bases clipped from V and 2 bases from J, the junction kept 1 base outside the gene matches. Germline CDR1 SGHDT, CDR2 YYEEEE. The CDR3 DNA is TGTGCCAGCAGCTTCGACAGGGGGAACTATGGCTACACCTTC. This gives the protein CASSFDRGNYGYTF. The full variable domain, rest sourced from reference TRBV5-6 and TRBJ1-2, is DAGVTQSPTHLIKTRGQQVTLRCSPKSGHDTVSWYQQALGQGPQFIFQYYEEEERQRGNFPDRFSGHQFPNYSSELNVNALLLGDSALYLCASSFDRGNYGYTFGSGTRLTVV.

This clonotype was observed a handful of times. V gene TRBV5-1 combines with J gene TRBJ2-7; D possibly corresponds to TRBD2 (5 bases). V was shortened by 3 bases and J by 4 bases, with 23 bases between the two germline ends. The germline gives CDR1 SGHRS, CDR2 YFSETQ. This CDR3 comprises 17 residues. In DNA form, the CDR3 reads TGCGCCAGCAGCTGCGGGCCAGAATACCTCCCAGAATACGAGCAGTACTTC. Amino acid sequence: CASSCGPEYLPEYEQYF.

The genes are TRBV7-2 and TRBJ2-1; D uncertain. Germline V CDR1 and CDR2: SGHTA, FQGNSA. V lost 5 bases and J 6 bases, leaving 17 bases between the germline ends. This CDR3 has 15 residues. CDR3 nucleotides: TGTGCCAGCAGCCCCCCGGAAGGGTGGGCCAATGAGCAGTTCTTC. Translated, it gives CASSPPEGWANEQFF.

The chain is built from TRBV6-1 and TRBJ2-5, with D tentatively TRBD2 (5 bases). The CDR3 totals 15 residues. V was clipped by 2 bases and J by 3 bases, with 13 bases between them. CDR1 is MNHNS and CDR2 is SASEGT in the germline V gene. The CDR3 region is CASSELTDYEETQYF. The CDR3 DNA follows: TGTGCCAGCAGTGAATTAACTGACTACGAAGAGACCCAGTACTTC.

The chain links TRBV19 to TRBJ2-7, with 10 bases fitting TRBD1. Losses at the gene ends were 0 bases for V and 5 bases for J; bases not matched to a gene: 7. The germline gives CDR1 LNHDA, CDR2 SQIVND (reference sequence). The CDR3 consists of 16 residues. CDR3 nucleotide sequence: TGTGCCAGTAGTATAGATCCGACAGGGGGCCGGGACGAGCAGTACTTC. This translates into CASSIDPTGGRDEQYF.